Detailed here is one T cell receptor beta chain. The data stem from a study of blood T cell repertoires in COVID-19. Overall study context: Collection of acute and convalescent COVID-19 samples took place in the United States, Italy and Spain. From T cells, B-cell-depleted T cells, or PBMCs came the material, which was cDNA or gDNA.

The ends lost 4 bases at V and 9 bases at J; junction bases unmatched: 9. This CDR3 is 14 amino acids long. CDR1 and CDR2 from the germline V gene are LNHDA and SQIVND (reference sequence). Under the authors' procedure: It was from reference gene primer amplification that nucleated cell counts were estimated. Repertoires were generated with immunoSEQ multiplex PCR, while TCRdb's copy carries only in-frame clones and drops some. For V, J and clone size, that table is used; D and trimming come from the DNA. The data contain 150,000 to 200,000 clones, around 79% of them singletons. The TCR sequence derives from a man aged 55 to 70 with active or convalescent COVID-19. The chain couples TRBV19 to TRBJ1-5; 7 bases agree with TRBD1. Sequencing was carried out using peripheral blood. CDR3 in amino acids: CASSRRQGEWPQHF. The CDR3 coding sequence is TGTGCCAGTAGTAGACGACAGGGCGAGTGGCCCCAGCATTTT.